This TCR beta chain was retrieved from a study of shared clonotypes between healthy human individuals. It was across several immunoSEQ plates that each subset's genomic DNA was evenly split. Sequencing on ten immunoSEQ deep assay plates was performed for unsorted PBMC DNA. Original handling: ImmunoSEQ junction-only sequences lacked quality scores, so their filtering differed. Method: immunoSEQ multiplex PCR; TCRdb's copy keeps in-frame clones and lacks some. That table supplies the V and J calls and clone size; D and trimming were determined from the DNA. The top ten hold 10% to 15% of the sample, which has approximately 500,000 clones, 79% seen once. Only Caucasian adults living in Nashville, Tennessee served as donors. CDR1 is SGHVS, CDR2 FQNEAQ, per germline. V shed 4 bases and J 0 bases; nucleotides not matched to a gene: 2. There are 15 residues in the CDR3.

The rearrangement uses TRBV7-8 and TRBJ2-3; TRBD2 matches at 9 bases. The specimen was PBMCs. This receptor was identified in a woman in her thirties or forties in good health. Some clones in this sample may be carry-over from other donors' samples. The CDR3 loop is CASSWSGRSTDTQYF. Here the CDR3 DNA reads TGTGCCAGCAGCTGGAGCGGGAGGAGCACAGATACGCAGTATTTT.